Listed below are T cell receptor beta chains from one sample, sequenced in a study of shared clonotypes between healthy human individuals. Some clones are missing from TCRdb's copy, which holds only in-frame ones; the method was immunoSEQ multiplex PCR. There are 650,000 to 800,000 clones in the sample; approximately 77% occur only once, and approximately 1.7% lies in the top ten. The sample consisted of memory CD4+ T cells sorted from blood. These receptors came from a woman aged 30 to 39 in good health. Each CDR3 is given with its conserved first and last residue. The D gene is left open where the match is weak. Rows may omit the clone size; those that give it use once, few, many or a size class.

j_call,v_call,clone_size,d_call,cdr3_nt,cdr3_aa
TRBJ1-1,TRBV25-1,NA,TRBD1,TGTGCCAGATTGGACAGGGGGCTTTCTGAAGCTTTCTTT,CARLDRGLSEAFF
TRBJ1-2,TRBV27,NA,NA,TGTGCCAGCAGTCGACAGCCTTTTGACTATGGCTACACCTTC,CASSRQPFDYGYTF
TRBJ2-7,TRBV5-1,NA,NA,TGCGCCAGCAGCCCGGGGGGCGGGGTAGGGAGAGAGCAGTACTTC,CASSPGGGVGREQYF
TRBJ1-4,TRBV5-1,NA,NA,TGCGCCAGCGCCACGGGCTCAACTAATGAAAAACTGTTTTTT,CASATGSTNEKLFF
TRBJ2-7,TRBV5-5,NA,NA,TGTGCCAGCACCTCAACAGACACCTACGAGCAGTACTTC,CASTSTDTYEQYF
TRBJ2-1,TRBV28,NA,TRBD2,TGTGCCAGCAGTTTTTACTCTAGCGGGAGTCGAAATGAGCAGTTCTTC,CASSFYSSGSRNEQFF
TRBJ1-5,TRBV5-5,NA,NA,TGTGCCAGCAGCTTTCGAGGACAATCGAATGGCAATCAGCCCCAGCATTTT,CASSFRGQSNGNQPQHF
TRBJ1-1,TRBV5-4,many,TRBD1,TGTGCCAGCAGCTTGGTCGATGCAGGGGGATTGAGAGCTTTCTTT,CASSLVDAGGLRAFF
TRBJ2-5,TRBV29-1,once,NA,TGCAGCGTTCGCCCGGAGGGAAAGACCCAGTACTTC,CSVRPEGKTQYF
TRBJ2-6,TRBV5-1,NA,NA,TGCGCCAGCAGCTCCGGGCCGGCGGGGGCCAACGTCCTGACTTTC,CASSSGPAGANVLTF
TRBJ2-1,TRBV2,once,TRBD2,TGTGCCAGCACGGGACTAGCGGGAGGTTACAATGAGCAGTTCTTC,CASTGLAGGYNEQFF
TRBJ2-7,TRBV10-2,NA,TRBD2,TGCGCCAGCAGTGACCAGGGACTAGCTGGTGAGCAGTACTTC,CASSDQGLAGEQYF
TRBJ2-7,TRBV28,NA,TRBD1,TGTGCCAGCAGTTTATACGGCTTCGGACAGGGGGGATTCGAGCAGTACTTC,CASSLYGFGQGGFEQYF
TRBJ2-3,TRBV2,NA,NA,TGTGCCAGCAGCGTGCGGGCCGGAGGTACAGATACGCAGTATTTT,CASSVRAGGTDTQYF
TRBJ2-3,TRBV7-2,NA,NA,TGTGCCAGCAGCTTAAACGGGTTCGGCACAGATACGCAGTATTTT,CASSLNGFGTDTQYF
TRBJ1-4,TRBV19,NA,NA,TGTGCCAGTAGTTTGTCTACAGGGAGGACTAATGAAAAACTGTTTTTT,CASSLSTGRTNEKLFF
TRBJ1-4,TRBV27,many,NA,TGTGCCAGCAAAAGAGGGCAGTACAATGAAAAACTGTTTTTT,CASKRGQYNEKLFF
TRBJ2-1,TRBV9,NA,TRBD2,TGTGCCAGCAGCCCTACTAGCGGGATGTTTCATGAGCAGTTCTTC,CASSPTSGMFHEQFF
TRBJ2-3,TRBV9,NA,TRBD2,TGTGCCAGCAGCGCCCTCCCCCCTGGCGGGAGTGAAGCAGATACGCAGTATTTT,CASSALPPGGSEADTQYF
TRBJ1-1,TRBV5-1,NA,NA,TGCGCCAGCAGCTCGGGGGGCCCGAACACTGAAGCTTTCTTT,CASSSGGPNTEAFF
TRBJ2-2,TRBV7-2,NA,NA,TGTGCCAGCAGCTTAGGGGCAGGGCCGGGGACCGGGGAGCTGTTTTTT,CASSLGAGPGTGELFF
TRBJ1-1,TRBV7-2,NA,NA,TGTGCCAGCAGCTTAGTCCAAACCCTGAACACTGAAGCTTTCTTT,CASSLVQTLNTEAFF
TRBJ2-7,TRBV29-1,many,NA,TGCAGCGTTGTGGGGCCCAGAAGCTCCTACGAGCAGTACTTC,CSVVGPRSSYEQYF
TRBJ2-3,TRBV5-1,NA,TRBD2,TGCGCCAGCAGCAGAGCTAGCGGGAGCGTTGCAGATACGCAGTATTTT,CASSRASGSVADTQYF
TRBJ2-7,TRBV25-1,NA,TRBD2,TGTGCCAGCAGCTCAGGGGGAGCGGGAGGGCGCCACGAGCAGTACTTC,CASSSGGAGGRHEQYF
TRBJ2-7,TRBV7-7,many,TRBD1,TGTGCCAGCAGCCGGGACAGGAGATCTGTGGAGCAGTACTTC,CASSRDRRSVEQYF
TRBJ1-4,TRBV28,few,TRBD1,TGTGCCAGCAGAACCGGGGACAGGGCCTTTAATGAAAAACTGTTTTTT,CASRTGDRAFNEKLFF
TRBJ2-2,TRBV7-8,NA,TRBD1,TGTGCCAGCAGCTTAGACTGGACAGGGGATACCGGGGAGCTGTTTTTT,CASSLDWTGDTGELFF
TRBJ1-2,TRBV30,few,NA,TGTGCCTCCGCGGACAGAAACTATGGCTACACCTTC,CASADRNYGYTF
TRBJ2-7,TRBV6-6,NA,TRBD2,TGTGCCAGCAGTGATAGCGGGAGGACCTACGAGCAGTACTTC,CASSDSGRTYEQYF
TRBJ1-5,TRBV5-1,NA,NA,TGCGCCAGCAGCTTGGGAACGGGTTTCTATCAGCCCCAGCATTTT,CASSLGTGFYQPQHF
TRBJ2-5,TRBV5-4,NA,TRBD2,TGTGCCAGCAGCTTGGGACTAGCGGGACTTAGAGAGACCCAGTACTTC,CASSLGLAGLRETQYF
TRBJ2-2,TRBV7-2,few,TRBD2,TGTGCCAGCAACCAGCAACTAGCGGGAAACACCGGGGAGCTGTTTTTT,CASNQQLAGNTGELFF
TRBJ2-7,TRBV19,NA,TRBD2,TGTGCCACCAGGACTAGCGGGACAGACGAGCAGTACTTC,CATRTSGTDEQYF
TRBJ2-1,TRBV27,once,NA,TGTGCCAGCAGTCAGGGGAAAGTCAATGAGCAGTTCTTC,CASSQGKVNEQFF
TRBJ2-3,TRBV18,few,NA,TGTGCCAGCTCACCAAGACTGGTTGGGGCAGATACGCAGTATTTT,CASSPRLVGADTQYF
TRBJ2-7,TRBV6-1,NA,NA,TGTGCCAGCATGGGGACCACAAGACGGCGGTACTTC,CASMGTTRRRYF
TRBJ2-2,TRBV2,NA,TRBD1,TGTGCCAGCAGTGCCCAGGGGGTTGGGGAGCTGTTTTTT,CASSAQGVGELFF
TRBJ2-1,TRBV7-9,NA,NA,TGTGCCAGCAGCTTAACTCAGGGTCTCAATGAGCAGTTCTTC,CASSLTQGLNEQFF
TRBJ1-5,TRBV2,few,NA,TGTGCCAGCAGGAGGGAGCGGAGCAATCAGCCCCAGCATTTT,CASRRERSNQPQHF
TRBJ1-1,TRBV19,NA,TRBD1,TGTGCCAGTAGAATGGGACAGGGTCGCACTGAAGCTTTCTTT,CASRMGQGRTEAFF
TRBJ1-3,TRBV5-4,many,NA,TGTGCCAGCAGCCCCTCTGGGGGAAACACCATATATTTT,CASSPSGGNTIYF
TRBJ2-1,TRBV20-1,NA,NA,TGCAGTCCCTCGGAGTATGAGCAGTTCTTC,CSPSEYEQFF
TRBJ2-1,TRBV27,NA,TRBD2,TGTGCCAGCAGTTTAGAGCGGGGCCACTACAATGAGCAGTTCTTC,CASSLERGHYNEQFF
TRBJ1-4,TRBV28,NA,NA,TGTGCCAGCAGTTTAGGGTTACAGGGTTTGGATGAAAAACTGTTTTTT,CASSLGLQGLDEKLFF
TRBJ1-3,TRBV5-5,NA,NA,TGTGCCAGCAGCTTGGATTGGAGAAGCTCTGGAAACACCATATATTTT,CASSLDWRSSGNTIYF
TRBJ2-7,TRBV10-3,once,NA,TGTGCCATCAGTGAGGCGACAGGTAACACCTACGAGCAGTACTTC,CAISEATGNTYEQYF
TRBJ2-7,TRBV28,NA,TRBD1,TGTGCCAGCAAATCTTCGGGGACAGGGACCCACGAGCAGTACTTC,CASKSSGTGTHEQYF
TRBJ2-5,TRBV5-1,NA,TRBD2,TGCGCCAGCAGCCCGTGGGCTAGCGGGCAAGAGACCCAGTACTTC,CASSPWASGQETQYF
TRBJ2-3,TRBV7-2,NA,NA,TGTGCCAGCAGCGTAGTAGGCAGCAGCACAGATACGCAGTATTTT,CASSVVGSSTDTQYF
TRBJ2-7,TRBV2,few,NA,TGTGCCAGCACTGAATGGGCAAACCCCTACGAGCAGTACTTC,CASTEWANPYEQYF
TRBJ1-2,TRBV7-9,few,NA,TGTGCCAGCAGCTTAGAATCGAAGGACGGCTACACCTTC,CASSLESKDGYTF
TRBJ2-7,TRBV5-4,NA,TRBD1,TGTGCCAGCAGAGATACCGGGACAGGAACCTACGAGCAGTACTTC,CASRDTGTGTYEQYF
TRBJ2-3,TRBV5-6,NA,NA,TGTGCCAGCAGCTTTTGGCTAGCTAAACTCACAGATACGCAGTATTTT,CASSFWLAKLTDTQYF
TRBJ2-3,TRBV28,NA,NA,TGTGCCAGCAGCCCACCCCAGGGGGGTGGGAGCACAGATACGCAGTATTTT,CASSPPQGGGSTDTQYF